Listed below are T cell receptor beta chains from one sample, sequenced in a study of T cell responses to AZD1222 COVID-19 vaccine. Some clones are missing from TCRdb's copy, which holds only in-frame ones; the method was immunoSEQ multiplex PCR. Of fewer than 150,000 clones in the sample, 88% were seen once. Specimen: peripheral blood, collected 28 days after the second AZD1222 dose. These TCRs come from an adult who received the AZD1222 COVID-19 vaccine. CDR3s include the opening cysteine and the closing phenylalanine or tryptophan. D genes are given only for firm matches. Expanded clones get a size class; other rows say once, few or many, or leave the size out.

size	J	V	D	DNA	CDR3
.	TRBJ2-6	TRBV6-2/TRBV6-3	TRBD1	TGTGCCAGCAGTCTCGCCGGGACAGTCTCTGGGGCCAACGTCCTGACTTTC	CASSLAGTVSGANVLTF
once	TRBJ2-3	TRBV27	.	TGTGCCAGCAGTTTATTCGGCGGGATCAGCACAGATACGCAGTATTTT	CASSLFGGISTDTQYF
.	TRBJ1-2	TRBV25-1	TRBD1	TGTGCCAGCAGCTGGACAGGGGGCAACTATGGCTACACCTTC	CASSWTGGNYGYTF
.	TRBJ2-5	TRBV5-5	.	TGTGCCAGCAGCTTGGGAGCGGCAAGCACCCAAGAGACCCAGTACTTC	CASSLGAASTQETQYF
.	TRBJ1-3	TRBV3-1/TRBV3-2	.	TGTGCCAGCAGCCAAGGCCGCCTTGGAAACACCATATATTTT	CASSQGRLGNTIYF
.	TRBJ2-1	TRBV7-9	.	TGTGCCAGCAGCTTTACTAGCCGTGCGTTCTTC	CASSFTSRAFF
once	TRBJ2-1	TRBV29-1	.	TGCAGCGACACCCAGGGAGGTGGGGGTAACAATGAGCAGTTCTTC	CSDTQGGGGNNEQFF
.	TRBJ1-2	TRBV7-2	.	TGTGCCAGCAGCTTAGAAAGGGCTGGTGGCTACACCTTC	CASSLERAGGYTF
.	TRBJ1-2	TRBV9	.	TGTGCCAGCAGCACCGACCCTGGCGGGGGTGAGGGCTACACCTTC	CASSTDPGGGEGYTF
.	TRBJ2-7	TRBV13	TRBD1	TGTGCCAGCAGCTTAGAGGACAGGGCCCTCGAGCAGTACTTC	CASSLEDRALEQYF
.	TRBJ2-2	TRBV18	.	TGTGCCAGCTCACCACCGGGAATATACACCGGGGAGCTGTTTTTT	CASSPPGIYTGELFF
.	TRBJ1-5	TRBV6-2/TRBV6-3	.	TGTGCCAGCAGTTCGGACGGAATACATCAGCCCCAGCATTTT	CASSSDGIHQPQHF
.	TRBJ1-2	TRBV7-8	TRBD1	TGTGCCAGCAGCCCAGGACAGGCGGGCTACACCTTC	CASSPGQAGYTF
.	TRBJ2-5	TRBV5-1	TRBD2	TGCGCCAGCAGGGGACTAGCGGGGGCCACCGCGGGAACCCAGTACTTC	CASRGLAGATAGTQYF
.	TRBJ1-5	TRBV18	.	TGTGCCAGCTCACCACGGGGTGGTTACGGCGTTAGCAATCAGCCCCAGCATTTT	CASSPRGGYGVSNQPQHF
.	TRBJ1-1	TRBV18	.	TGTGCCAGCGCCGGGACCGAGACATTGAACACTGAAGCTTTCTTT	CASAGTETLNTEAFF
.	TRBJ1-1	TRBV19	.	TGTGCCAGTAGTATCCTGGGGGTTGGCACTGAAGCTTTCTTT	CASSILGVGTEAFF
.	TRBJ1-2	TRBV28	TRBD1	TGTGCCAGCAGTTCAGGGACAGCACCCTATGGCTACACCTTC	CASSSGTAPYGYTF
.	TRBJ1-5	TRBV2	.	TGTGCCAGCAGTGGGTGGGGCGGAGCTGGCGAGCCCCAGCATTTT	CASSGWGGAGEPQHF
few	TRBJ1-2	TRBV7-8	TRBD1	TGTGCCAGCAGCCCAGGGGGTGGAGGCTATGGCTACACCTTC	CASSPGGGGYGYTF
.	TRBJ2-2	TRBV11-3	.	TGTGCCAGCAGCCCACCGGCCGGGGAGCTGTTTTTT	CASSPPAGELFF
once	TRBJ1-1	TRBV11-3	TRBD1	TGTGCCAGCAGCTTCGGACAGGCTAACACTGAAGCTTTCTTT	CASSFGQANTEAFF
.	TRBJ1-2	TRBV3-1/TRBV3-2	.	TGTGCCAGCAGCCAAGGGGGAGCCTATGGCTACACCTTC	CASSQGGAYGYTF
.	TRBJ2-4	TRBV11-2	.	TGTGCCAGCAGCCCGGGACTCGGAGGCAAAAACATTCAGTACTTC	CASSPGLGGKNIQYF
.	TRBJ2-5	TRBV25-1	.	TGTGCCAGCAGTGAATGGGAACAGACTGAAGAGACCCAGTACTTC	CASSEWEQTEETQYF
.	TRBJ1-1	TRBV18	TRBD1	TGTGCCAGCTCCCGACAGGGGACTGAAGCTTTCTTT	CASSRQGTEAFF
.	TRBJ1-5	TRBV2	TRBD1	TGTGCCAGCACCGACAGGGTCGGTCAGCCCCAGCATTTT	CASTDRVGQPQHF
.	TRBJ2-1	TRBV18	TRBD2	TGTGCCAGCTCACCACCTTGGGGGGGGTCTTGGAATGAGCAGTTCTTC	CASSPPWGGSWNEQFF
.	TRBJ2-2	TRBV7-2	.	TGTGCCAGCAGCTGGATGCAGAACACCGGGGAGCTGTTTTTT	CASSWMQNTGELFF
.	TRBJ1-3	TRBV14	TRBD1	TGTGCCAGCAGCCCGGCCGGTTTCGTCCCGGGACAGGGGGCCGGGAGAAACACCATATATTTT	CASSPAGFVPGQGAGRNTIYF
.	TRBJ2-5	TRBV29-1	.	TGCAGCGTTGAAAAGGGGTCGCAAGAGACCCAGTACTTC	CSVEKGSQETQYF
.	TRBJ1-2	TRBV5-6	TRBD1	TGTGCCAGCAGCCGGGACAGGGCAGATGGCTACACCTTC	CASSRDRADGYTF
.	TRBJ2-1	TRBV18	.	TGTGCCAGCTCACCGGCCCTGGATGAGCAGTTCTTC	CASSPALDEQFF
.	TRBJ2-5	TRBV12-5	.	TGTGCTAGTGGTCAATACCTGAGAACCCAGTACTTC	CASGQYLRTQYF
.	TRBJ1-2	TRBV3-1/TRBV3-2	.	TGTGCCAGCAGCCAAGACCCACAGGGTCCCTATGGCTACACCTTC	CASSQDPQGPYGYTF
.	TRBJ1-2	TRBV5-1	TRBD1	TGCGCCAGCAGCTTGGCACAGGGGTCCTATGGCTACACCTTC	CASSLAQGSYGYTF
.	TRBJ2-2	TRBV9	.	TGTGCCAGCAGCGTATTCACCGGGGAGCTGTTTTTT	CASSVFTGELFF
few	TRBJ1-4	TRBV6-1	.	TGTGCCAGCAGTGACCCCAGAGCAACTAATGAAAAACTGTTTTTT	CASSDPRATNEKLFF
.	TRBJ1-5	TRBV28	.	TGTGCCAGCAGTTCCCGACCTCAGCCCCAGCATTTT	CASSSRPQPQHF
.	TRBJ2-5	TRBV28	TRBD2	TGTGCCAGCAGTTTAGGTCCCGGGACTAGCGGGAGCCAGACCCAGTACTTC	CASSLGPGTSGSQTQYF
.	TRBJ1-2	TRBV5-1	.	TGCGCCAGCAGCTTGGACAGGGTGGGAGATGGCTACACCTTC	CASSLDRVGDGYTF
.	TRBJ1-1	TRBV5-4	TRBD1	TGTGCCAGCAGCTTGGGGACAGGGGGCGCAGATGAAGCTTTCTTT	CASSLGTGGADEAFF
.	TRBJ2-2	TRBV6-1	.	TGTGCCAGCAGTGAAGTGGTAGGAACGGCCGGGGAGCTGTTTTTT	CASSEVVGTAGELFF
.	TRBJ2-5	TRBV7-2	.	TGTGCCAGCAGCTTAGCCCCTGTCCGGATCCAAGAGACCCAGTACTTC	CASSLAPVRIQETQYF
.	TRBJ1-1	TRBV6-1	.	TGTGCCAGCAGTGAGGTAACTGAAGCTTTCTTT	CASSEVTEAFF
.	TRBJ2-1	TRBV19	.	TGTGCCAGTAGTATGACCAGGGTTGAGCAGTTCTTC	CASSMTRVEQFF
.	TRBJ2-2	TRBV9	.	TGTGCCAGCAGCGGGACGGGACCGGGAACCGGGGAGCTGTTTTTT	CASSGTGPGTGELFF
.	TRBJ2-2	TRBV7-9	.	TGTGCCAGCAGCTTCGGCACCGGGGAGCTGTTTTTT	CASSFGTGELFF